The entry below gives a single T cell receptor (beta chain) sequence along with its context. Its antigen is still unknown. These data are taken from a study of T cell repertoires in cytomegalovirus infection. Study summary: Public signatures in TCR beta pointed to CMV infection and matching HLA type.

TCRdb used MiXCR to reprocess the reads, holding one entry per CDR3 protein. This sample yields approximately 910,000 distinct CDR3 sequences, of which approximately 33% are seen a single time; around 15% belongs to the top ten. Germline V gene data show CDR1 as LNHDA and CDR2 as SQIVND (reference sequence). V shed 3 bases, J shed 9 bases, and the junction held 4 bases outside the gene matches. The CDR3 sequence is 13 residues long. This TCR came from a human donor in good health (CMV status not recorded). Some clones in this sample may be carry-over from other donors' samples. The sample consisted of cultured CD8+ T cells from PBMCs, taken from culture after CMV antigen stimulation. This rearrangement joins TRBV19 to TRBJ2-5, with 10 bases identical to TRBD2. Here the CDR3 reads CASSILAGESQYF. DNA of the CDR3: TGTGCCAGTAGTATTCTAGCGGGGGAATCCCAGTACTTC.